This T cell receptor beta chain was captured in a study of blood T cell repertoires in COVID-19. Only in-frame clones appear in the TCRdb table, and some are missing; sequencing was by immunoSEQ multiplex PCR. The data contain about 320,000 clones, approximately 85% of them singletons. The sequence was collected from a woman aged 45-65 years with acute or convalescent COVID-19. Sequenced material: peripheral blood.

As DNA, the CDR3 is TGTGCCAGCACCAGAGTGGGAGGCGGTGGGATAGCCAAAAACATTCAGTACTTC. Translating it yields CASTRVGGGGIAKNIQYF. V gene TRBV27 combines with J gene TRBJ2-4; D possibly corresponds to TRBD2 (6 bases). This CDR3 comprises 18 residues. Per the germline V gene, CDR1 is MNHEY and CDR2 is SMNVEV (reference sequence). The ends were cut back, 7 bases at V and 0 bases at J, with 22 bases in the middle.